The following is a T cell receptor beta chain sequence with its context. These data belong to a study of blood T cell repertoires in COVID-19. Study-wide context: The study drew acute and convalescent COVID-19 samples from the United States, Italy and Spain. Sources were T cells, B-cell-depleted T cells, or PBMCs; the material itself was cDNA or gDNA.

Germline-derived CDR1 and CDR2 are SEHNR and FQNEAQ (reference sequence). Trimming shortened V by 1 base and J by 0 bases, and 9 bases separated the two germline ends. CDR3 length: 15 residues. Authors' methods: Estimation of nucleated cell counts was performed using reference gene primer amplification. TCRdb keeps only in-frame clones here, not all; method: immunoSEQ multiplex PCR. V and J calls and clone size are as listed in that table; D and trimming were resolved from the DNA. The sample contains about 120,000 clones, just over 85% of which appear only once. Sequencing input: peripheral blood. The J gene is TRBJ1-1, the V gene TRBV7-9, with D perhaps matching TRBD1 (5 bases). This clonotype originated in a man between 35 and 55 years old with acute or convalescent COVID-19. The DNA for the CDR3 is TGTGCCAGCAGCTTAGTAACAGGCTTGAACACTGAAGCTTTCTTT. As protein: CASSLVTGLNTEAFF.